These 5 T cell receptor beta chains came from one sample sequenced in a study of post-analysis software for immune sequencing data. Study outcomes and limitations: TRBV segments more frequent in patients than in controls numbered roughly 5 and included TRBV5-6, TRBV5-1 and TRBV20-1.

Carried by the TCR beta cDNA libraries were unique molecular identifiers. A single record per CDR3 protein comes from TCRdb applying MiXCR to the PCR reads. The profile shows more than 450,000 distinct CDR3 sequences, 30% to 40% of them singletons. No antigen has been assigned to these receptors. Sequenced material: blood. The receptors here all came from a girl under 18 with multiple sclerosis.

This clonotype was recorded a few times. The V gene is TRBV20-1, the J gene TRBJ2-1; 10 positions agree with TRBD2. The CDR3 length is 15 residues. The trim removed 0 bases at V and 7 bases at J, leaving 6 bases unmatched. Germline CDR1 DFQATT, CDR2 SNEGSKA (reference sequence). This chain's CDR3 is CSARDAGLARNEQFF. CDR3 DNA: TGCAGTGCTAGAGATGCGGGACTAGCGAGGAATGAGCAGTTCTTC.

As concerns this clonotype: An end of the junction differs from the germline gene, which may be a read error. This rearrangement joins TRBV3-1 to TRBJ1-5; D is possibly TRBD1 (5 bases). CDR3 length: 13 residues. CDR1 LGHDT and CDR2 YNNKEL come from the germline V gene (reference sequence). CDR3 loop: CASSGRGNRPQHF. CDR3 DNA sequence: TGTGCCAGCAGCGGCCGGGGGAATCGGCCCCAGCATTTT.

The rearrangement uses TRBV7-6 and TRBJ2-1; TRBD2 aligns across 11 bases. The ends lost 5 bases at V and 3 bases at J; junction bases unmatched: 3. Looked up from germline, CDR1 is SGHVS and CDR2 is FNYEAQ. The CDR3 loop spans 15 amino acids. Here the CDR3 DNA reads TGTGCCAGCAGCAGACTAGCGGGGCTCTACAATGAGCAGTTCTTC. Protein: CASSRLAGLYNEQFF.

The CDR3 DNA sequence: TGCAGCGTGGCTGATAAACCAGATACGCAGTATTTT. Encoded protein: CSVADKPDTQYF. The V gene is TRBV29-1, the J gene TRBJ2-3, with unresolved D. CDR3 size: 12 residues. CDR1 is SQVTM and CDR2 is ANQGSEA in the germline V gene. V lost 6 bases, J lost 4 bases, and 11 bases lay in between.

The rearrangement uses TRBV20-1 and TRBJ1-6; possibly TRBD1 for D (5 bases). V was pared by 7 bases and J by 6 bases, with 19 bases between. Germline V gene lookup returns CDR1 DFQATT and CDR2 SNEGSKA (reference sequence). The CDR3 is 15 amino acids. The CDR3 is CSVPPSGDGNSPLHF. The CDR3 DNA follows: TGCAGTGTCCCGCCCTCGGGGGACGGTAATTCACCCCTCCACTTT.